A selection of T cell receptor beta chains follows, all from one sample in a study of T-cell memory formation after mild COVID-19. TCRdb analysed the 5' RACE reads with MiXCR anew, one entry per CDR3 protein. The table has roughly 190,000 distinct CDR3 sequences, around 20% seen once. Sequenced input: PBMCs or a T cell subset sorted from them (not recorded which). The receptor source for this set is an adult woman who had mild COVID-19 (a few samples of this study predate the infection). Cell type and time point are not known. CDR3s include the opening cysteine and the closing phenylalanine or tryptophan. The D gene is left open where the match is weak. Rows may omit the clone size; those that give it use once, few, many or a size class.

clone_size j_call d_call v_call cdr3_length cdr3_nt cdr3_aa
NA TRBJ1-3 TRBD1 TRBV9 16 TGTGCCAGCAGCGTAAATGACAGGGTTTCTGGAAACACCATATATTTT CASSVNDRVSGNTIYF
few TRBJ2-7 TRBD2 TRBV20-1 14 TGCAGTGCTAGACTAGCGGGAAACTCCTACGAGCAGTACTTC CSARLAGNSYEQYF
NA TRBJ2-6 NA TRBV4-1 17 TGCGCCAGCGCGGAGAGGGGGAGGACTCCAGGGGCCAACGTCCTGACTTTC CASAERGRTPGANVLTF
NA TRBJ2-2 TRBD1 TRBV5-1 16 TGCGCCAGCAGCACCGGACAGGGGAGAGGCGCCGGGGAGCTGTTTTTT CASSTGQGRGAGELFF
NA TRBJ2-7 TRBD1 TRBV24-1 14 TGTGCCACCAGTGAAACGGGACAGTCCTACGAGCAGTACTTC CATSETGQSYEQYF
few TRBJ1-3 NA TRBV20-1 14 TGCAGTGCCCAGCCCACAAGCCTAGGAAACACCATATATTTT CSAQPTSLGNTIYF
few TRBJ2-3 TRBD1 TRBV24-1 17 TGTGCCACCAGTGATCCCCGGACAGGGGCCGGGGCGGATACGCAGTATTTT CATSDPRTGAGADTQYF
NA TRBJ1-2 NA TRBV19 13 TGTGCCAGTACGATTACGCAGGGTGCTGGCTACACCTTC CASTITQGAGYTF
few TRBJ2-7 NA TRBV9 14 TGTGCCAGCAGCGCCTCTGGGATAGGATACGAGCAGTACTTC CASSASGIGYEQYF
NA TRBJ1-4 NA TRBV25-1 14 TGTGCCAGCAGTGGACAGTTCCCTAATGAAAAACTGTTTTTT CASSGQFPNEKLFF
NA TRBJ2-3 NA TRBV5-5 16 TGTGCCAGCAGCCAGGGTGGAGGCCCGAGCACAGATACGCAGTATTTT CASSQGGGPSTDTQYF
many TRBJ2-2 NA TRBV29-1 14 TGCAGCGCCGGGAGCTATAACCGGGGCGGGGAGCTGTTTTTT CSAGSYNRGGELFF
NA TRBJ2-7 NA TRBV6-2/TRBV6-3 12 TGTGCCAGCAGCGATCAGGGCTACGAGCAGTACTTC CASSDQGYEQYF
NA TRBJ1-2 NA TRBV3-1 15 TGTGCCAGCAGCCAAGTAGGAGGGGGGCTTAGTGGCTACACCTTC CASSQVGGGLSGYTF
NA TRBJ2-2 NA TRBV2 13 TGTGCCAGCAGTGATGGGGCCACCGGGGAGCTGTTTTTT CASSDGATGELFF
few TRBJ2-5 NA TRBV7-2 12 TGTGCCAGCAGCTTAAGGGTGGAAACCCAGTACTTC CASSLRVETQYF
few TRBJ2-3 TRBD2 TRBV9 17 TGTGCCAGCAGCGTAGGTCTAGCGGGAGATGAGACAGATACGCAGTATTTT CASSVGLAGDETDTQYF
NA TRBJ2-3 TRBD1 TRBV7-9 16 TGTGCCAGCAGCGTTCAGGGGGCGCGCGGCACAGATACGCAGTATTTT CASSVQGARGTDTQYF
few TRBJ2-1 TRBD2 TRBV20-1 13 TGCAGTGCTCAGAGCGGGGGTTCGGATGAGCAGTTCTTC CSAQSGGSDEQFF
many TRBJ2-3 TRBD2 TRBV29-1 16 TGCAGCGCCGAAGGGACTAGCGGGAGGTCCACAGATACGCAGTATTTT CSAEGTSGRSTDTQYF